This T cell receptor (beta chain) was recovered during a study of Graves' ophthalmopathy and Graves' hyperthyroidism. Germline V CDR1 and CDR2: SNHLY, FYNNEI. The CDR3 extends over 12 amino acids. Trimming removed 3 bases at V and 8 bases at J, with 10 bases between. TCR beta CDR3 regions were amplified from RNA transcripts. HTBI primers were used in a first-round RT-PCR, which preceded a second-round multiplex PCR. TCRdb reprocessed the multiplex PCR reads with MiXCR, giving one entry per CDR3 protein. The data contain around 660,000 distinct CDR3 sequences, 35% to 45% of them singletons. Lactation, pregnancy, uncontrolled infections and other autoimmune diseases were all grounds for excluding patients. Reliance was placed on clinical symptoms, serum thyroxine, TRAb, thyroid ultrasound and orbital computed tomography for diagnosis. Whole-study findings and limits: Sensitivity of roughly 64% and specificity of approximately 76% were achieved by the model that predicted ophthalmopathy progression. Also, most clonotypes expanded in the thyroid above 0.001 frequency appeared in blood.

Ten or more counts support this clonotype. The target antigen is unknown. The genes are TRBV2 and TRBJ1-2; D possibly corresponds to TRBD1 (6 bases). The receptor comes from an adult man with Graves' ophthalmopathy. Sequenced: peripheral blood. The CDR3 DNA is TGTGCCAGCAGTGAGGGGGCATTGGGCTACACCTTC. Protein product: CASSEGALGYTF.